Listed below are T cell receptor beta chains from one sample, sequenced in a study of blood T cells in healthy people across ages. TCRdb called the 5' RACE reads again in MiXCR, with one record for every CDR3 protein. The table lists approximately 1,700,000 distinct CDR3 sequences, roughly 43% of them singletons. Source material: blood. The receptor source for this set is a human donor in good health. Each CDR3 is given with its conserved first and last residue. D genes are given only for firm matches. Clone size is not always given. Where it is, it says once, few, many or a class for expanded clones.

>TRBJ2-6|.|TRBD1|14|TRBV29-1
CSVARGSGANVLTF
TGCAGCGTTGCCAGGGGGTCAGGGGCCAACGTCCTGACTTTC
>TRBJ2-1|.|TRBD2|16|TRBV15
CATSRDTRQPREGQFF
TGTGCCACCAGCAGAGATACAAGACAGCCCAGGGAGGGGCAGTTCTTC
>TRBJ1-2|.|.|14|TRBV5-1
CASSAGQSNYGYTF
TGCGCCAGCAGCGCGGGACAATCTAACTATGGCTACACCTTC
>TRBJ2-1|.|TRBD2|14|TRBV29-1
CSFSGVSSYNEQFF
TGCAGCTTTAGCGGGGTTAGCTCCTACAATGAGCAGTTCTTC
>TRBJ2-1|few|TRBD2|15|TRBV9
CASSVLAGGLDEQFF
TGTGCCAGCAGCGTTTTAGCGGGGGGGCTCGATGAGCAGTTCTTC
>TRBJ1-5|many|.|13|TRBV4-1
CASSQTGGQPQHF
TGCGCCAGCAGCCAGACGGGAGGTCAGCCCCAGCATTTT
>TRBJ2-7|.|.|12|TRBV29-1
CSVEVAANEQYF
TGCAGCGTTGAAGTCGCCGCCAACGAGCAGTACTTC
>TRBJ1-2|few|.|13|TRBV15
CATSRWTDDGYTF
TGTGCCACCAGCAGGTGGACAGATGATGGCTACACCTTC
>TRBJ1-2|.|TRBD1|15|TRBV7-2
CVSSLRQGSNYGYTF
TGTGTCAGCAGCTTACGACAGGGGTCAAACTATGGCTACACCTTC
>TRBJ2-3|few|TRBD2|21|TRBV5-6
CASSLALSASGDLASTDTQYF
TGTGCCAGCAGCTTGGCCTTGTCGGCTAGCGGGGACCTAGCTAGCACAGATACGCAGTATTTT
>TRBJ2-5|few|.|15|TRBV5-6
CASSPLRSTEETQYF
TGTGCCAGCAGCCCGCTAAGATCAACGGAGGAGACCCAGTACTTC
>TRBJ2-1|.|TRBD1|15|TRBV4-2
CASSQPRQGYNEQFF
TGTGCCAGCAGCCAACCCCGACAGGGTTACAATGAGCAGTTCTTC
>TRBJ2-3|.|TRBD2|17|TRBV5-1
CASSLQGLAGSTDTQYF
TGCGCCAGCAGCCTACAAGGACTAGCGGGAAGCACAGATACGCAGTATTTT
>TRBJ2-1|.|.|16|TRBV4-3
CASSQVRLMGYNEQFF
TGCGCCAGCAGCCAAGTCCGGCTTATGGGATACAATGAGCAGTTCTTC
>TRBJ1-5|few|.|14|TRBV28
CASRHKDPRQPQHF
TGTGCCAGCAGGCACAAGGACCCACGGCAGCCCCAGCATTTT
>TRBJ1-2|few|.|15|TRBV9
CASSVIPLPSYGYTF
TGTGCCAGCAGCGTAATCCCCCTCCCAAGCTATGGCTACACCTTC
>TRBJ2-1|.|TRBD2|16|TRBV7-2
CASSLRPLAGTNEQFF
TGTGCCAGCAGCTTAAGGCCCCTAGCGGGGACCAATGAGCAGTTCTTC
>TRBJ2-5|.|.|17|TRBV28
CASAFGGSTPSEEAQYF
TGTGCCAGCGCCTTTGGGGGCTCAACCCCATCGGAAGAGGCCCAGTACTTC
>TRBJ1-6|few|TRBD1|16|TRBV7-2
CASRPQSGQGNSPLHF
TGTGCCAGCAGACCCCAGTCGGGACAGGGGAATTCACCCCTCCACTTT
>TRBJ1-1|.|.|15|TRBV7-2
CASSLVWGGISEAFF
TGTGCCAGCAGCTTAGTTTGGGGGGGCATCTCTGAAGCTTTCTTT
>TRBJ1-1|.|.|13|TRBV29-1
CSGGDHWNTEAFF
TGCAGCGGGGGGGACCATTGGAACACTGAAGCTTTCTTT
>TRBJ2-7|.|TRBD1|15|TRBV28
CASSLVGQGLHEQYF
TGTGCCAGCAGTTTAGTCGGACAGGGGTTGCACGAGCAGTACTTC
>TRBJ2-1|.|TRBD1|18|TRBV6-2/TRBV6-3
CASSYRRDRDTNVNEQFF
TGTGCCAGCAGTTACCGCCGGGACAGGGATACCAACGTAAATGAGCAGTTCTTC
>TRBJ2-2|.|TRBD2|17|TRBV10-3
CAISESSGGRGTGELFF
TGTGCCATCAGTGAGTCGTCGGGGGGGCGAGGCACCGGGGAGCTGTTTTTT
>TRBJ2-5|.|.|15|TRBV28
CASSFRGFESETQYF
TGTGCCAGCAGTTTCAGGGGTTTTGAATCGGAGACCCAGTACTTC
>TRBJ2-1|few|.|15|TRBV7-2
CASSLVKGIYNEQFF
TGTGCCAGCAGCTTAGTTAAGGGGATATACAATGAGCAGTTCTTC
>TRBJ1-5|many|.|12|TRBV7-6
CASSLAGGPQHF
TGTGCCAGCAGCTTAGCTGGGGGCCCCCAGCATTTT
>TRBJ1-6|.|.|15|TRBV18
CASSPAVIRNSPLHF
TGTGCCAGCTCCCCCGCAGTAATTCGTAATTCACCCCTCCACTTT
>TRBJ1-2|few|TRBD1|18|TRBV20-1
CSARRMRGTGGANYGYTF
TGCAGTGCTCGCAGAATGAGGGGGACAGGGGGCGCTAACTATGGCTACACCTTC
>TRBJ1-2|.|.|17|TRBV7-9
CASSLAPQPPFNYGYTF
TGTGCCAGCAGCTTAGCGCCCCAGCCGCCATTTAACTATGGCTACACCTTC
>TRBJ2-7|few|.|13|TRBV20-1
CSAIDRFSYEQYF
TGCAGTGCTATCGACAGGTTCTCCTACGAGCAGTACTTC
>TRBJ2-7|.|.|14|TRBV12-3/TRBV12-4
CASSFSGGTYEQDF
TGTGCCAGCAGTTTTTCAGGAGGGACCTACGAGCAGGACTTC
>TRBJ2-2|.|TRBD1|15|TRBV12-3/TRBV12-4
CASTSWDRWGGELFF
TGTGCCAGCACCTCCTGGGACAGGTGGGGCGGGGAGCTGTTTTTT
>TRBJ2-1|.|.|14|TRBV5-6
CASSLDQEDNEQFF
TGTGCCAGCAGCTTAGATCAGGAGGACAATGAGCAGTTCTTC
>TRBJ1-5|.|.|14|TRBV7-9
CASSQGPINQPQHF
TGTGCCAGCAGCCAGGGACCGATCAATCAGCCCCAGCATTTT
>TRBJ2-3|.|TRBD1|17|TRBV10-3
CAISEPFRDSDTDTQYF
TGTGCCATCAGTGAACCCTTCCGGGACAGCGACACAGATACGCAGTATTTT
>TRBJ2-3|few|.|13|TRBV20-1
CSATPRGKDTQYF
TGCAGTGCAACCCCCCGCGGTAAGGATACGCAGTATTTT
>TRBJ2-5|.|.|16|TRBV7-9
CASSFLESGAQETQYF
TGTGCCAGCAGCTTTCTCGAATCGGGGGCGCAAGAGACCCAGTACTTC
>TRBJ2-1|.|.|13|TRBV7-2
CASSPGQTLEQFF
TGTGCCAGCAGCCCCGGACAGACTCTTGAGCAGTTCTTC
>TRBJ2-7|few|.|12|TRBV30
CAWSRVVSEQYF
TGTGCCTGGAGCCGGGTGGTATCCGAGCAGTACTTC